Below are 9 T cell receptor beta chains sequenced from a single sample in a study of T cell responses to AZD1222 COVID-19 vaccine. TCRdb keeps only in-frame clones here, not all; method: immunoSEQ multiplex PCR. Among 120,000 to 150,000 clones listed, under 95% were seen once. The sequences come from peripheral blood, collected on day 0 of AZD1222 vaccination. The receptor source for this set is an adult in good health.

The chain has TRBV7-8 and TRBJ1-5; unclear D gene. Trimming cost V 4 bases and J 3 bases, with 13 bases left between them. The CDR3 is 15 amino acids. CDR1 and CDR2 (germline): SGHVS, FQNEAQ. CDR3 protein: CASSSEGYSNQPQHF. CDR3 coding DNA: TGTGCCAGCAGCTCCGAAGGGTATTCCAATCAGCCCCAGCATTTT.

This clone has just one count. The CDR3 nucleotides are TGTGCCAGCAGCTTAACCGTGGGACGGGAGACCCAGTACTTC. Residues: CASSLTVGRETQYF. The J gene is TRBJ2-5, the V gene TRBV5-6; D is possibly TRBD1 or TRBD2 (5 bases each). The V and J ends lost 2 bases and 5 bases respectively, with 13 bases between them. The CDR3 is made up of 14 amino acids. Germline V gene data show CDR1 as SGHDT and CDR2 as YYEEEE.

V usage is TRBV11-2 and J usage is TRBJ2-1; D gene ambiguous. The germline gives CDR1 SGHAT, CDR2 FQNNGV. The ends were cut back, 0 bases at V and 9 bases at J, with 12 bases in the middle. The CDR3 consists of 14 residues. The DNA for the CDR3 is TGTGCCAGCAGCTTAGACCCCAGCTTCAGTGAGCAGTTCTTC. This sequence encodes CASSLDPSFSEQFF.

About this clone itself: This sequence may be a read error, since a much larger clone differs from it by one base. The chain couples TRBV9 to TRBJ2-1, with TRBD2 identical over 8 bases. This CDR3 region has 15 residues. V shed 0 bases, J shed 1 base, and the junction held 0 bases outside the gene matches. The germline CDR1 and CDR2 sequences are SGDLS and YYNGEE. The CDR3 coding sequence is TGTGCCAGCAGCGTAGCGGGAGGGTCCTACAATGAGCAGTTCTTC. Translating gives CASSVAGGSYNEQFF.

The chain employs TRBV3-1 (or the pseudogene TRBV3-2) and TRBJ1-6; no firm D call. The CDR3 is 14 residues long. Looked up from germline, CDR1 is LGHDT and CDR2 is YNNKEL (reference sequence). Deletions cut 1 base from V and 6 bases from J, with 7 bases between. CDR3 bases: TGTGCCAGCAGCCAAGTTGGCAGTAATTCACCCCTCCACTTT. Translation: CASSQVGSNSPLHF.

The chain uses TRBV5-1 and TRBJ2-5; D is ambiguous. The CDR3 has 12 amino acids. The germline V gene has CDR1 SGHRS and CDR2 YFSETQ. The V and J ends lost 4 bases and 1 base respectively, with 5 bases between them. In nucleotides, the CDR3 is TGCGCCAGCAGCCAGTCCCAAGAGACCCAGTACTTC. Protein: CASSQSQETQYF.

V usage is TRBV2 and J usage is TRBJ1-1; D might be TRBD1 (5 bases). Trimming pared 8 bases from V and 0 bases from J, leaving 10 bases between. Germline CDR1 reads SNHLY; CDR2 reads FYNNEI. CDR3 length: 13 residues. The CDR3 spells CASEGIMNTEAFF. CDR3 sequence (DNA): TGTGCCAGCGAGGGGATAATGAACACTGAAGCTTTCTTT.

The chain recombines TRBV7-2 with TRBJ1-5, with a tentative D call TRBD1 (5 bases). CDR3 length: 15 residues. Trimming shortened V by 3 bases and J by 6 bases, and 15 bases separated the two germline ends. Germline V gives CDR1 SGHTA, CDR2 FQGNSA. CDR3 sequence: CASSFYQGDTQPQHF. CDR3 coding DNA: TGTGCCAGCAGCTTTTATCAAGGGGATACTCAGCCCCAGCATTTT.

Concerning this clone: Other DNA sequences of this sample code for an identical CDR3. This chain connects TRBV12-3 or TRBV12-4 to TRBJ1-1; D is uncertain. The CDR3 is 13 amino acids. Trimming cost V 3 bases and J 1 base, with 6 bases left between them. Here the CDR3 reads CASSFDGNTEAFF. The DNA of the CDR3 is TGTGCCAGCAGTTTCGACGGGAACACTGAAGCTTTCTTT.